This T cell receptor beta chain was recorded in a study of T cells in Graves' hyperthyroidism and ophthalmopathy. At the level of the study: Peripheral blood was drawn at first diagnosis, prior to all treatment.

From RNA transcripts, TCR beta CDR3 regions were amplified. First-round RT-PCR targeting the TCR CDR3 was performed with the HTBI primer set. TCRdb redid the calling of the multiplex PCR reads with MiXCR, one entry per CDR3 protein. The data contain over 200,000 distinct CDR3 sequences, roughly 15% of them seen just once; the ten biggest clones take up 50%. This CDR3 is 14 amino acids long. Germline V gene data show CDR1 as SEHNR and CDR2 as FQNEAQ (reference sequence). V lost 7 bases and J 5 bases, leaving 18 bases between the germline ends. The V gene is TRBV7-9, the J gene TRBJ2-7; D gene uncertain. Specimen: blood. This receptor was identified in a man aged 45-65 years with Graves' hyperthyroidism. In DNA, the CDR3 is TGTGCCAGCACCTCGCCCGGGTTGTACGACGAGCAGTACTTC. The encoded protein is CASTSPGLYDEQYF.